The 6 T cell receptor beta chains listed next were all sequenced from one sample in a study of CXCR3-negative and CXCR3-positive naive CD8 T cells. These receptors have no identified antigens. General observations from the study: In CXCR3-positive naive cells, the TRB CDR3s were more hydrophobic than in CXCR3-negative naive cells.

Libraries were UMI-labeled 5' RACE TRB cDNA. TCRdb re-called the 5' RACE reads, yielding one record per CDR3 amino acid sequence without DNA. Recorded here are under 60,000 distinct CDR3 sequences; the top ten clones represent around 0.6%. The sequenced sample was naive CXCR3+ CD8+ T cells from blood. Subset specified: CD45RO-CCR7+CD27+CD95- naive CD8+ T cells expressing CXCR3 (TNR3+). Every receptor here comes from a human donor in good health. Some clones in this sample may be carry-over from other donors' samples.

The chain has TRBV12-3 or TRBV12-4 and TRBJ1-3; TCRdb designates TRBD1, a call that cannot be tested without DNA. This CDR3 has 15 amino acids. The CDR3 spells CASRSGHLSGNTIYF.

This chain joins TRBV29-1 and TRBJ2-3; checking the TCRdb D call of TRBD1 is not possible without DNA. The length of the CDR3 is 16 residues. Germline V gene lookup returns CDR1 SQVTM and CDR2 ANQGSEA. The CDR3 protein is CSAGDGGRGGSDTQYF.

The V and J genes are TRBV6-4 and TRBJ2-3; TCRdb picks TRBD1, but there is no DNA to check that call. The germline V gene has CDR1 MRHNA and CDR2 SNTAGT. The CDR3 consists of 15 residues. The CDR3: CASSAVEGRGDTQYF.

The chain uses TRBV7-6 and TRBJ1-4; absent DNA, TCRdb's TRBD1 call cannot be checked. Germline values: CDR1 SGHVS, CDR2 FNYEAQ. This CDR3 region has 15 residues. The CDR3 region is CASSLGQATNEKLFF.

The chain uses TRBV9 and TRBJ2-1; TCRdb gives TRBD1 as the D gene, but with no DNA this cannot be confirmed. Germline lookup yields CDR1 SGDLS and CDR2 YYNGEE. The CDR3 totals 15 residues. CDR3 amino acids: CASSVSGGALNEQFF.

The chain links TRBV7-2 to TRBJ2-7; the TRBD1 assignment by TCRdb is unverifiable without DNA. Germline assignment: CDR1 SGHTA and CDR2 FQGNSA. CDR3 length: 15 amino acids. This CDR3 reads CASSTMTGGSYEQYF.